What follows are 18 T cell receptor beta chains derived from one specimen sequenced in a study of blood T cells in healthy people across ages (dated by TCRdb to between 2015 and 2016). Libraries were made using 5' RACE. The run used an Illumina HiSeq 2500. A second PCR of roughly 7 to 11 cycles was performed with a sample-barcoded 5' primer and a J-beta primer mix. TCRdb trimmed the raw reads at Q25, called clones with MiXCR and kept productive beta chains. Rows merge per CDR3 protein into single entries with the most common DNA and genes. This sample holds around 1,100,000 distinct CDR3 sequences; approximately 38% were observed only once. Jointly, the top ten make up under 15% of the sample. Sequenced input: blood. The source of these receptors is a young man in good health.

This clonotype has a single count. The chain is built from TRBV27 and TRBJ2-1, with 9 bases aligning to TRBD1. Per germline, CDR1 MNHEY and CDR2 SMNVEV (reference sequence). This CDR3 spans 17 amino acids. The V and J ends lost 6 bases and 6 bases, in that order; junction bases with no gene match: 15. The CDR3 here is CASRSFPGQGLGNEQFF. Written as DNA, the CDR3 is TGTGCCAGCAGATCATTTCCGGGACAGGGCCTTGGCAATGAGCAGTTCTTC.

The chain carries TRBV4-2 and TRBJ2-5; TRBD1 matches 9 bases. CDR3 length equals 17 residues. Unmatched junction bases numbered 19, after V lost 3 bases and J lost 11 bases. Looked up from germline, CDR1 is LGHNA and CDR2 is YNFKEQ. This CDR3 reads CASSQSPRDRAGNEQYF. CDR3 DNA sequence: TGTGCCAGCAGCCAGTCGCCTCGGGACAGGGCAGGCAATGAGCAGTACTTC.

This clonotype was seen a few times. V usage is TRBV25-1 and J usage is TRBJ1-4; 8 bases map to TRBD1. V shed 2 bases, J shed 8 bases, and the junction held 7 bases outside the gene matches. Germline V gene sequence: CDR1 MGHDK, CDR2 SYGVNS. CDR3 length: 15 residues. The CDR3 DNA sequence: TGTGCCAGCAGTGAAAACAGGGGGGAGAAGGAAAAACTGTTTTTT. It specifies CASSENRGEKEKLFF.

Details on this clonotype: This may be a read error, as it is one base from a much larger clone. This chain uses TRBV5-5 with TRBJ1-6; D ambiguous. The V end lost 2 bases, the J end lost 9 bases, and 21 bases lay between the germline ends. CDR3 length equals 17 residues. Per the germline V gene, CDR1 is SGHKS and CDR2 is YYEKEE (reference sequence). The CDR3 DNA sequence: TGTGCCAGCAGCTTACCCCCATCCAGGTTTTGCGGTTCACCCCTCCACTTT. Translation: CASSLPPSRFCGSPLHF.

The chain has TRBV12-3 or TRBV12-4 and TRBJ2-5, with D perhaps TRBD1 or TRBD2 (5 bases each). CDR3 length equals 14 residues. V was cut by 4 bases and J by 1 base, with 10 bases left in between. The CDR3: CASSWWGSQETQYF. The CDR3, as DNA: TGTGCCAGCAGTTGGTGGGGGAGCCAAGAGACCCAGTACTTC.

This clonotype has ten or more counts. The J gene is TRBJ2-1, the V gene TRBV20-1, with 7 bases identical to TRBD1. V gave up 3 bases and J gave up 9 bases; unmatched junction bases: 14. The CDR3 has 15 amino acids. CDR1 and CDR2 (germline): DFQATT, SNEGSKA (reference sequence). The CDR3 sequence is CSASPAQGMVGEQFF. The CDR3 DNA reads TGCAGTGCTAGTCCGGCACAGGGGATGGTGGGTGAGCAGTTCTTC.

The V call is TRBV15, the J call TRBJ2-3; 8 bases are shared with TRBD1. The trim removed 0 bases at V and 8 bases at J, leaving 10 bases unmatched. The CDR3 loop spans 16 amino acids. CDR1 and CDR2 from the germline V gene are LNHNV and YYDKDF (reference sequence). The CDR3 loop reads CATSRDPFGTGSTQYF. DNA of the CDR3: TGTGCCACCAGCAGAGATCCTTTTGGGACAGGTAGTACGCAGTATTTT. The whole variable domain, filled in from reference TRBV15 and TRBJ2-3, reads DAMVIQNPRYQVTQFGKPVTLSCSQTLNHNVMYWYQQKSSQAPKLLFHYYDKDFNNEADTPDNFQSRRPNTSFCFLDIRSPGLGDTAMYLCATSRDPFGTGSTQYFGPGTRLTVL.

About this clonotype itself: One junction end does not reproduce the germline sequence, and a read error may be involved. The chain recombines TRBV4-1 with TRBJ1-5; D might be TRBD1 (5 bases). The CDR3 is 15 residues long. Germline CDR1 MGHRA, CDR2 YSYEKL. CDR3 sequence (DNA): TGCGCCAGCAGACAAGGGGATTTTAGCAATCAGCCCCAGCATTTT. Amino acids: CASRQGDFSNQPQHF.

V usage is TRBV5-1 and J usage is TRBJ2-5; 8 positions agree with TRBD1. The germline gives CDR1 SGHRS, CDR2 YFSETQ. The CDR3 runs 15 residues. V trimming: 4 bases; J trimming: 7 bases; junction bases outside the gene matches: 12. The CDR3 spells CASSIKTGVGMTQYF. CDR3 DNA: TGCGCCAGCAGCATCAAGACAGGGGTCGGGATGACCCAGTACTTC.

For this clonotype: Given a much more abundant clone one base away, this may be a read error. V is TRBV27 and J is TRBJ2-7, with D perhaps matching TRBD2 (5 bases). This CDR3 spans 14 amino acids. The germline V gene has CDR1 MNHEY and CDR2 SMNVEV (reference sequence). Trimming removed 6 bases from V and 7 bases from J, with 19 bases in between. CDR3 DNA sequence: TGTGCCAGCAGGATCGGAGCGGCGAACAATGAGCAGTACTTC. Translated: CASRIGAANNEQYF.

J is TRBJ2-3 and V is TRBV21-1; the table's D call of TRBD2 was not tested on the DNA. TRBV21-1 is noted as a pseudogene. The CDR3 is 15 residues long. The CDR3 bases are TGTGCCAGCAGCAAAGGGGATAGCGTGGGAGATACGCAGTATTTT. This sequence encodes CASSKGDSVGDTQYF.

V and J are TRBV13 and TRBJ2-2, with 8 bases fitting TRBD1. Trimming took 0 bases from V and 4 from J; bases not matched to a gene: 1. Germline CDR1 is PRHDT and CDR2 is FYEKMQ (reference sequence). This CDR3 is 15 amino acids long. This chain's CDR3 is CASSLGQGVTGELFF. The CDR3 coding sequence is TGTGCCAGCAGCTTAGGACAGGGGGTCACCGGGGAGCTGTTTTTT.

This clonotype was seen more than once but under ten times. The gene calls are TRBV20-1 and TRBJ2-1; 8 nucleotides match TRBD1. Germline CDR1 and CDR2: DFQATT and SNEGSKA (reference sequence). This CDR3 is 14 amino acids long. Losses at the gene ends were 5 bases for V and 1 base for J; bases not matched to a gene: 4. This CDR3 is CSAVQGGSYNEQFF. For the CDR3, the DNA is TGCAGTGCTGTACAGGGGGGATCCTACAATGAGCAGTTCTTC.

This clonotype was detected a few times. The chain uses TRBV28 and TRBJ2-2; D is ambiguous. The germline CDR1 and CDR2 sequences are MDHEN and SYDVKM. V gave up 7 bases and J gave up 8 bases, with 14 bases separating them. This CDR3 region has 13 residues. The CDR3 loop is CASTADSEGELFF. CDR3 nucleotide sequence: TGTGCCAGCACCGCCGACTCGGAGGGGGAGCTGTTTTTT.

The chain combines TRBV2 with TRBJ2-5, with D perhaps TRBD1 (5 bases). Germline values: CDR1 SNHLY, CDR2 FYNNEI. This CDR3 region has 11 residues. V was clipped by 8 bases and J by 11 bases, with 15 bases between them. This chain's CDR3 is CASGANNEQYF. DNA for the CDR3: TGTGCCAGCGGGGCCAACAATGAGCAGTACTTC.

The J gene is TRBJ2-1, the V gene TRBV20-1; 10 bases agree with TRBD1. This CDR3 is built from 15 residues. Germline CDR1 DFQATT, CDR2 SNEGSKA (reference sequence). Trimming cost V 3 bases and J 12 bases; bases outside gene matches: 14. The CDR3 loop reads CSARTGTGDINRQFF. In DNA, the CDR3 is TGCAGTGCTAGGACCGGGACAGGGGACATCAATAGGCAGTTCTTC.

This clonotype occurred a few times. This chain uses TRBV12-3 or TRBV12-4 with TRBJ1-2; TRBD1 matches at 9 bases. The V and J ends lost 6 bases and 3 bases, in that order; junction bases with no gene match: 5. The CDR3 has 14 residues. In DNA, the CDR3 is TGTGCCAGCAGACAGGGGGCTGAGCACTATGGCTACACCTTC. Translating it yields CASRQGAEHYGYTF.

This clonotype was seen at least ten times. The chain uses TRBV7-3 and TRBJ2-1; 7 nucleotides align to TRBD1. V gave up 1 base and J gave up 5 bases; unmatched junction bases: 5. This CDR3 contains 15 residues. The germline CDR1 and CDR2 sequences are SGHTA and FQGTGA. CDR3 region: CASSLSPTGNNEQFF. In DNA form, the CDR3 reads TGTGCCAGCAGCTTAAGTCCGACAGGGAACAATGAGCAGTTCTTC.